Below are 18 T cell receptor beta chains sequenced from a single sample in a study of blood T cell repertoires in COVID-19. Sequencing was performed with immunoSEQ multiplex PCR; in TCRdb, only in-frame clones are kept and a portion is missing. The table lists about 220,000 clones, 88% of them singletons. The sequencing input was PBMCs or T cells enriched from blood (not recorded which). The receptors originated from a woman in her 30s who had recovered from COVID-19.

The V call is TRBV19, the J call TRBJ1-1, with D maybe TRBD1 (5 bases). The CDR3 is 13 amino acids. Germline V lookup: CDR1 LNHDA, CDR2 SQIVND (reference sequence). V was trimmed by 8 bases and J by 5 bases, leaving 15 bases between them. This chain's CDR3 is CASHRSGATEAFF. For the CDR3, the DNA is TGTGCCAGTCACAGGTCTGGTGCGACTGAAGCTTTCTTT. The complete variable domain, with remaining parts taken from reference TRBV19 and TRBJ1-1, reads DGGITQSPKYLFRKEGQNVTLSCEQNLNHDAMYWYRQDPGQGLRLIYYSQIVNDFQKGDIAEGYSVSREKKESFPLTVTSAQKNPTAFYLCASHRSGATEAFFGQGTRLTVV.

The chain recombines TRBV28 with TRBJ1-1; D remains unclear. Germline lookup yields CDR1 MDHEN and CDR2 SYDVKM. The CDR3 length is 13 residues. The ends were cut back, 6 bases at V and 0 bases at J, with 8 bases in the middle. The CDR3: CASRSGMNTEAFF. CDR3 in DNA: TGTGCCAGCAGGTCGGGGATGAACACTGAAGCTTTCTTT.

The V and J genes are TRBV9 and TRBJ2-7; the D is unclear. CDR3 length: 15 residues. CDR1 and CDR2 from the germline V gene are SGDLS and YYNGEE. Trimming took 0 bases from V and 3 from J, leaving 13 bases between them. The CDR3, as DNA: TGTGCCAGCAGCGTAGACCCCCAGGAATACTACGAGCAGTACTTC. This translates into CASSVDPQEYYEQYF.

This rearrangement joins TRBV5-1 to TRBJ2-1; 10 positions match TRBD2. Germline loops: CDR1 SGHRS, CDR2 YFSETQ. V shed 4 bases and J 0 bases; nucleotides not matched to a gene: 16. The CDR3 is made up of 20 amino acids. The CDR3 sequence: CASSPRASGGRVSSYNEQFF. The CDR3, as DNA: TGCGCCAGCAGCCCGCGGGCTAGCGGGGGCCGTGTGAGCTCCTACAATGAGCAGTTCTTC.

This chain links TRBV19 with TRBJ1-5, with D maybe TRBD1 (6 bases). Trimming stripped 3 bases from V and 7 bases from J, with 16 bases between. This CDR3 has 15 amino acids. CDR1 is LNHDA and CDR2 is SQIVND in the germline V gene (reference sequence). CDR3 sequence: CASSMWSGVRQPQHF. The CDR3 nucleotides are TGTGCCAGTAGTATGTGGTCAGGGGTGAGACAGCCCCAGCATTTT.

The J gene is TRBJ1-5, the V gene TRBV2; TRBD1 might be the D (6 bases). V lost 7 bases, J lost 0 bases, and 16 bases lay in between. Germline CDR1 and CDR2: SNHLY and FYNNEI. This CDR3 spans 16 amino acids. This CDR3 reads CASKIRGADSNQPQHF. The CDR3 DNA reads as TGTGCCAGCAAAATCCGGGGGGCCGATAGCAATCAGCCCCAGCATTTT.

This sequence joins TRBV19 and TRBJ1-2; 7 bases align to TRBD1. Germline CDR1 reads LNHDA; CDR2 reads SQIVND (reference sequence). The V gene end was trimmed by 3 bases and the J gene end by 8 bases; junction bases not matched to a gene: 6. The CDR3 is 13 amino acids. The CDR3 nucleotides read TGTGCCAGTAGTATGGACAGGTCGGGCGGCTACACCTTC. Its translation is CASSMDRSGGYTF.

The V and J genes are TRBV5-1 and TRBJ1-2, with D uncertain. Trimming took 2 bases from V and 8 from J, leaving 7 bases between them. This CDR3 comprises 11 residues. Germline V CDR1 and CDR2: SGHRS, YFSETQ. The CDR3 DNA follows: TGCGCCAGCAGCTTTGGTGAGGGCTACACCTTC. This encodes CASSFGEGYTF.

The chain uses TRBV3-1 (or the pseudogene TRBV3-2) and TRBJ2-3; 9 positions agree with TRBD2. Trimming at V came to 3 bases and at J to 11 bases, leaving 18 bases not matched to a gene. Germline V CDR1 and CDR2: LGHDT, YNNKEL (reference sequence). CDR3 size: 17 residues. This chain's CDR3 is CASSQMGPGVSGGLQYF. CDR3 nucleotides: TGTGCCAGCAGCCAGATGGGCCCTGGGGTTAGCGGGGGCTTGCAGTATTTT.

This chain joins TRBV4-3 and TRBJ1-1; D ambiguous. CDR1 and CDR2 (germline): LGHNA, YSLEER. The CDR3 loop spans 14 amino acids. V dropped 0 bases and J dropped 1 base, with 6 bases sitting between them. CDR3 residues: CASSQDPRNTEAFF. As DNA, the CDR3 is TGCGCCAGCAGCCAAGATCCGAGGAACACTGAAGCTTTCTTT.

Only one count was recorded for this clone. The chain has TRBV7-6 and TRBJ1-2; D not resolved. Germline-derived CDR1 and CDR2 are SGHVS and FNYEAQ. This CDR3 is 14 amino acids long. The V end was cut by 5 bases, the J end by 0 bases, with 10 bases between. CDR3 residues: CASSPNEANYGYTF. In nucleotides, the CDR3 is TGTGCCAGCAGCCCCAACGAGGCTAACTATGGCTACACCTTC.

This clone was seen a handful of times. The chain uses TRBV6-2 or TRBV6-3 and TRBJ1-2, with TRBD1 as a possible D gene (5 bases). The V gene lost 6 bases and the J gene lost 6 bases, with 23 bases spanning the gap. The V gene's germline CDR1 is MNHEY and CDR2 SVGEGT. This CDR3 is 16 amino acids long. CDR3 in amino acids: CASSSGETGGGNGYTF. The CDR3 bases are TGTGCCAGCAGCTCGGGAGAAACAGGAGGAGGGAATGGCTACACCTTC.

This clone showed up many times. The chain carries TRBV27 and TRBJ2-6; D remains unclear. Germline V lookup: CDR1 MNHEY, CDR2 SMNVEV (reference sequence). V dropped 8 bases and J dropped 0 bases, with 11 bases sitting between them. The CDR3 has 15 amino acids. In DNA form, the CDR3 reads TGTGCCAGCTGTAATCCGAGCTCTGGGGCCAACGTCCTGACTTTC. Translation gives CASCNPSSGANVLTF.

CDR3 nucleotide sequence: TGCGCCAGCAGTGACCTTACCGGGACAGTTTTCTATGGCTACACCTTC. It is translated as CASSDLTGTVFYGYTF. This chain joins TRBV10-2 and TRBJ1-2, with TRBD1 matching 7 bases. From germline, CDR1 is WSHSY and CDR2 SAAADI. Trimming took 3 bases from V and 4 from J; bases not matched to a gene: 11. This CDR3 has 16 amino acids.

V and J are TRBV7-3 and TRBJ2-3; 9 nucleotides match TRBD2. V shed 5 bases and J 5 bases; nucleotides not matched to a gene: 5. CDR3 length: 14 residues. Germline lookup yields CDR1 SGHTA and CDR2 FQGTGA. CDR3 sequence: CASSRAGGIDTQYF. CDR3 DNA sequence: TGTGCCAGCAGCCGAGCGGGGGGAATAGATACGCAGTATTTT. The entire variable domain, with the rest obtained from reference TRBV7-3 and TRBJ2-3, is as follows: GAGVSQTPSNKVTEKGKYVELRCDPISGHTALYWYRQSLGQGPEFLIYFQGTGAADDSGLPNDRFFAVRPEGSVSTLKIQRTERGDSAVYLCASSRAGGIDTQYFGPGTRLTVL.

CDR3 amino acids: CASSLGPEETEQYF. Here the CDR3 DNA reads TGCGCCAGCAGCTTGGGACCTGAGGAAACAGAGCAGTACTTC. The chain joins TRBV5-1 to TRBJ2-7; D is unclear. Germline V lookup: CDR1 SGHRS, CDR2 YFSETQ. The ends were cut back, 0 bases at V and 7 bases at J, with 14 bases in the middle. This CDR3 has 14 residues. Full variable domain (missing parts from reference TRBV5-1 and TRBJ2-7): KAGVTQTPRYLIKTRGQQVTLSCSPISGHRSVSWYQQTPGQGLQFLFEYFSETQRNKGNFPGRFSGRQFSNSRSEMNVSTLELGDSALYLCASSLGPEETEQYFGPGTRLTVT.

The chain uses TRBV18 and TRBJ1-4; D remains ambiguous. CDR3 length equals 16 residues. Germline V gene sequence: CDR1 KGHSH, CDR2 LQKENI. V was shortened by 6 bases and J by 7 bases, with 21 bases between the two germline ends. As DNA, the CDR3 is TGTGCCAGCTCGCCAAGTCAATCCAAACTAAGTGAAAAACTGTTTTTT. Protein sequence: CASSPSQSKLSEKLFF.

This clone was observed once. CDR3 DNA: TGTGCCAGCAGTTACGGGGGCTGGGTGAACACTGAAGCTTTCTTT. Translated, it gives CASSYGGWVNTEAFF. The chain has TRBV6-2 or TRBV6-3 and TRBJ1-1; a possible D gene is TRBD1 (6 bases). The CDR3 runs 15 residues. V gave up 2 bases and J gave up 0 bases, with 10 bases separating them. CDR1 is MNHEY and CDR2 is SVGEGT in the germline V gene.